The 32 T cell receptor beta chains given below trace back to one sample, sequenced in a study of blood T cell repertoires in COVID-19 (dated by TCRdb to about 2020). Library construction relied on the immunoSEQ multiplex PCR assay. This immuneACCESS table, as held by TCRdb, lists in-frame sequences with V and J called but not all clones. Of the missing ones, under half trace to an unresolved V gene in checked studies; the others have no known cause. This sample comprises 200,000 to 300,000 clones, about four fifths of them detected only once. Of the sample, 6.5% to 9% is held by the ten largest clones. The source material was peripheral blood. The receptor set was obtained from a woman over 75 with COVID-19, enrolled during active disease.

The chain has TRBV5-1 and TRBJ1-3; 9 nucleotides agree with TRBD1. Germline lookup yields CDR1 SGHRS and CDR2 YFSETQ. V trimming: 4 bases; J trimming: 7 bases; junction bases outside the gene matches: 9. This CDR3 has 15 amino acids. The CDR3 nucleotides read TGCGCCAGCAGCCCCGACGGACAGGGGTTGAACACCATATATTTT. Amino acid sequence: CASSPDGQGLNTIYF.

The chain joins TRBV3-1 (or the pseudogene TRBV3-2) to TRBJ2-6; D is uncertain. The CDR3 length is 13 residues. The germline CDR1 and CDR2 sequences are LGHDT and YNNKEL (reference sequence). The ends were cut back, 6 bases at V and 0 bases at J, with 3 bases in the middle. In DNA form, the CDR3 reads TGTGCCAGCAGTTACTCTGGGGCCAACGTCCTGACTTTC. This codes for CASSYSGANVLTF.

Written as DNA, the CDR3 is TGTGCCACCAGTGATTTCTCGACCCAGGGGACCCAGTACTTC. This gives the protein CATSDFSTQGTQYF. V and J are TRBV24-1 and TRBJ2-5; maybe TRBD1 (5 bases). This CDR3 spans 14 amino acids. Germline-derived CDR1 and CDR2 are KGHDR and SFDVKD. The V end lost 1 base, the J end lost 7 bases, and 12 bases lay between the germline ends.

Note on this clone: This CDR3 is also generated by other DNA sequences in the sample. The rearrangement joins TRBV3-1 (or the pseudogene TRBV3-2) to TRBJ1-1; the D gene is possibly TRBD1 (6 bases). Deletions cut 0 bases from V and 2 bases from J, with 7 bases between. Germline V gene data show CDR1 as LGHDT and CDR2 as YNNKEL (reference sequence). This CDR3 region has 14 residues. The CDR3 sequence is CASSQDGGNTEAFF. For the CDR3, the DNA is TGTGCCAGCAGCCAAGATGGGGGCAACACTGAAGCTTTCTTT.

This chain uses TRBV10-3 with TRBJ1-2; 7 bases map to TRBD1. J gave up 3 bases and V 2 bases, and 0 bases lay outside the gene matches. The CDR3 loop spans 13 amino acids. Germline V gene sequence: CDR1 ENHRY, CDR2 SYGVKD. The CDR3 reads CAISETGDYGYTF. In DNA, the CDR3 is TGTGCCATCAGTGAGACAGGGGACTATGGCTACACCTTC.

The chain links TRBV29-1 to TRBJ2-1; 15 bases line up with TRBD2. The J segment lost 9 bases and the V segment lost 4 bases, leaving 4 bases of the junction unmatched. In germline, CDR1 is SQVTM, CDR2 ANQGSEA. The CDR3 extends over 14 amino acids. CDR3 nucleotides: TGCAGCGTTGGGACTAGCGGGGGGGCAAGTGAGCAGTTCTTC. Its translation: CSVGTSGGASEQFF.

J is TRBJ1-4 and V is TRBV10-2; possible D gene TRBD1, 5 bases. The germline CDR1 and CDR2 sequences are WSHSY and SAAADI. The CDR3 contains 14 residues. V lost 6 bases, J lost 2 bases, and 10 bases lay in between. The CDR3 region is CASSQGVTNEKLFF. DNA of the CDR3: TGCGCCAGCAGCCAAGGGGTCACTAATGAAAAACTGTTTTTT.

The rearrangement joins TRBV12-5 to TRBJ2-7; 8 nucleotides line up with TRBD1. With 5 bases clipped from V and 7 bases from J, the junction kept 13 bases outside the gene matches. This CDR3 contains 15 residues. CDR1 is LGHNT, CDR2 FRNRAP, per germline. The CDR3 is CASGPPGQALLEQYF. The CDR3, as DNA: TGTGCTAGTGGTCCCCCGGGACAGGCCCTGCTGGAGCAGTACTTC.

The chain employs TRBV6-5 and TRBJ1-5, with a possible D match to TRBD1 (6 bases). V lost 7 bases to trimming and J lost 4 bases, with 14 bases between them. The germline V gene encodes CDR1 MNHEY and CDR2 SVGAGI. CDR3 length equals 14 residues. CDR3 sequence (DNA): TGTGCCAGCAACAGGGAGGGGAGAAATCAGCCCCAGCATTTT. Translated, it gives CASNREGRNQPQHF.

CDR3 nucleotides: TGCGCCAGCAGCTGGGACAGTGTTAGTGAGCAGTTCTTC. Its protein is CASSWDSVSEQFF. The chain carries TRBV5-1 and TRBJ2-1; 7 bases line up with TRBD1. CDR3 size: 13 residues. After removal of 3 bases from V and 9 bases from J, the junction contained 6 bases not matched to a gene. Germline CDR1 reads SGHRS; CDR2 reads YFSETQ.

The V and J genes are TRBV5-6 and TRBJ1-4, with D tentatively TRBD1 (5 bases). This CDR3 has 15 residues. V was cut by 3 bases and J by 8 bases, with 17 bases left in between. The germline V gene encodes CDR1 SGHDT and CDR2 YYEEEE. For the CDR3, the DNA is TGTGCCAGCAGCTCACAGGAAGTAGTGCTCGAAAAACTGTTTTTT. This encodes CASSSQEVVLEKLFF.

The chain couples TRBV5-6 to TRBJ1-2; TRBD1 agrees at 7 bases. V was clipped by 5 bases and J by 4 bases; unmatched bases: 11. This CDR3 has 15 amino acids. Germline assignment: CDR1 SGHDT and CDR2 YYEEEE. The CDR3 loop is CASSSTGPFIYGYTF. CDR3 nucleotide sequence: TGTGCCAGCAGTTCGACAGGGCCCTTTATCTATGGCTACACCTTC.

This rearrangement joins TRBV28 to TRBJ2-7; tentative D call: TRBD2 (5 bases). Trimming took off 3 bases at V and 3 bases at J, with 12 bases between the two ends. Germline lookup yields CDR1 MDHEN and CDR2 SYDVKM. This CDR3 is 14 amino acids long. CDR3 residues: CASSFGGLSYEQYF. CDR3 in DNA: TGTGCCAGCAGTTTTGGAGGTTTAAGCTACGAGCAGTACTTC.

The chain has TRBV5-1 and TRBJ1-1, with 7 bases matching TRBD1. CDR3 length: 14 amino acids. The germline V gene has CDR1 SGHRS and CDR2 YFSETQ. With V trimmed by 4 bases and J by 1 base, 4 bases remained unmatched. For the CDR3, the DNA is TGCGCCAGCAGCCGGGGGACAGCGAACACTGAAGCTTTCTTT. Its protein product is CASSRGTANTEAFF.

The rearrangement links TRBV30 to TRBJ2-1, with D perhaps matching TRBD2 (6 bases). This CDR3 is built from 13 residues. From germline, CDR1 is GTSNPN and CDR2 SVGIG (reference sequence). The germline V and J ends were trimmed by 2 bases and 10 bases, with 15 bases remaining between them. The CDR3 reads CAWSTSGAGEQFF. The CDR3 DNA sequence: TGTGCCTGGAGTACAAGTGGTGCGGGGGAGCAGTTCTTC.

The rearrangement uses TRBV5-1 and TRBJ2-7; tentatively, D is TRBD1 (5 bases). This CDR3 has 13 residues. Trimming cost V 2 bases and J 2 bases, with 8 bases left between them. Germline CDR1 and CDR2: SGHRS and YFSETQ. CDR3 sequence reads: CASSLAGPYEQYF. The CDR3 nucleotides read TGCGCCAGCAGCTTAGCAGGGCCCTACGAGCAGTACTTC.

This clone was counted a single time. The chain joins TRBV5-1 to TRBJ2-7, with D perhaps TRBD2 (5 bases). The CDR3 is 14 residues long. Germline CDR1 and CDR2: SGHRS and YFSETQ. Trimming cost V 5 bases and J 0 bases, with 12 bases left between them. Here the CDR3 reads CASSLEVFSYEQYF. In DNA, the CDR3 is TGCGCCAGCAGTCTGGAGGTATTCTCCTACGAGCAGTACTTC.

V is TRBV25-1 and J is TRBJ1-1; no clear D. The length of the CDR3 is 16 residues. Between the trimmed V and J ends, which lost 3 bases and 5 bases, there was a span of 19 bases. Germline CDR1 MGHDK, CDR2 SYGVNS. This CDR3 reads CASSDYALVGRTEAFF. The CDR3 bases are TGTGCCAGCAGTGACTACGCGCTAGTTGGGAGGACTGAAGCTTTCTTT.

The chain carries TRBV5-1 and TRBJ1-1; TRBD1 is a possible D gene (6 bases). Trimming took 1 base from V and 2 from J, leaving 9 bases between them. Germline CDR1 and CDR2: SGHRS and YFSETQ. This CDR3 is built from 14 residues. CDR3 in DNA: TGCGCCAGCAGCTTGATACAGGGTAACACTGAAGCTTTCTTT. This gives the protein CASSLIQGNTEAFF.

This clone appeared a single time. The chain employs TRBV5-5 and TRBJ2-5; 7 bases agree with TRBD1. V shed 3 bases and J 5 bases; nucleotides not matched to a gene: 1. This CDR3 is 12 amino acids long. Per the germline V gene, CDR1 is SGHKS and CDR2 is YYEKEE (reference sequence). Here the CDR3 reads CASSSRGETQYF. The CDR3 region has the DNA TGTGCCAGCAGCTCCAGGGGGGAGACCCAGTACTTC.

V usage is TRBV7-8 and J usage is TRBJ1-1; tentatively, D is TRBD1 (5 bases). This CDR3 spans 14 amino acids. Germline values: CDR1 SGHVS, CDR2 FQNEAQ. V lost 4 bases and J 3 bases, leaving 12 bases between the germline ends. CDR3 amino acids: CASSSSTVHTEAFF. The CDR3, as DNA: TGTGCCAGCAGCTCCTCGACAGTCCACACTGAAGCTTTCTTT. The full variable domain, its missing parts supplied by reference TRBV7-8 and TRBJ1-1, is GAGVSQSPRYKVAKRGQDVALRCDPISGHVSLFWYQQALGQGPEFLTYFQNEAQLDKSGLPSDRFFAERPEGSVSTLKIQRTQQEDSAVYLCASSSSTVHTEAFFGQGTRLTVV.

This sequence joins TRBV7-9 and TRBJ2-7; D is unclear. The ends were cut back, 6 bases at V and 1 base at J, with 10 bases in the middle. Germline assignment: CDR1 SEHNR and CDR2 FQNEAQ (reference sequence). This CDR3 region has 13 residues. CDR3 region: CASSSTGSYEQYF. Written as DNA, the CDR3 is TGTGCCAGCAGTTCCACTGGTTCCTACGAGCAGTACTTC.

CDR3 sequence (DNA): TGCAGCGTTGATGGCAGGGACTCCGAGACCCAGTACTTC. This gives the protein CSVDGRDSETQYF. V usage is TRBV29-1 and J usage is TRBJ2-5; maybe TRBD2 (6 bases). This CDR3 has 13 residues. Trimming left V 3 bases short and J 5 bases short, with 13 bases between. Germline CDR1 and CDR2: SQVTM and ANQGSEA.

The rearrangement links TRBV5-1 to TRBJ1-3; 9 bases align to TRBD1. The CDR3 consists of 15 residues. Trimming took 4 bases from V and 2 from J; bases not matched to a gene: 4. The V gene's germline CDR1 is SGHRS and CDR2 YFSETQ. CDR3 region: CASSVGQGAGNTIYF. The CDR3 DNA reads TGCGCCAGCAGCGTGGGACAGGGAGCTGGAAACACCATATATTTT.

This chain uses TRBV4-2 with TRBJ1-6, with 7 bases aligning to TRBD1. V shed 1 base and J 0 bases; nucleotides not matched to a gene: 15. Germline loops: CDR1 LGHNA, CDR2 YNFKEQ. This CDR3 has 21 residues. CDR3 sequence reads: CASSQVAVGVGQSSYNSPLHF. In DNA, the CDR3 is TGTGCCAGCAGCCAAGTGGCTGTGGGTGTGGGACAGAGCTCCTATAATTCACCCCTCCACTTT.

The chain employs TRBV9 and TRBJ2-5; D remains unclear. V lost 3 bases to trimming and J lost 2 bases, with 14 bases between them. CDR1 is SGDLS, CDR2 YYNGEE, per germline. CDR3 length equals 15 residues. The CDR3 DNA reads TGTGCCAGCAGCGAACTCGGTTCACGGCAAGAGACCCAGTACTTC. It codes for CASSELGSRQETQYF.

The table lists this clone with a count of one. The chain carries TRBV18 and TRBJ1-1; 10 nucleotides line up with TRBD1. Germline trimming cut 4 bases from V and 2 bases from J; bases unmatched to any gene: 1. This CDR3 comprises 14 residues. Germline lookup yields CDR1 KGHSH and CDR2 LQKENI. In DNA form, the CDR3 reads TGTGCCAGCTCACGACAGGGGGCCAACACTGAAGCTTTCTTT. Residues: CASSRQGANTEAFF. The full variable domain, completed using reference TRBV18 and TRBJ1-1, is NAGVMQNPRHLVRRRGQEARLRCSPMKGHSHVYWYRQLPEEGLKFMVYLQKENIIDESGMPKERFSAEFPKEGPSILRIQQVVRGDSAAYFCASSRQGANTEAFFGQGTRLTVV.

The chain joins TRBV5-1 to TRBJ1-5; D gene ambiguous. From germline, CDR1 is SGHRS and CDR2 YFSETQ. The germline V and J ends were trimmed by 4 bases and 5 bases, with 4 bases remaining between them. The length of the CDR3 is 11 residues. For the CDR3, the DNA is TGCGCCAGCAGCCCTGATCAGCCCCAGCATTTT. Translation: CASSPDQPQHF.

This chain connects TRBV29-1 to TRBJ1-4; D might be TRBD1 (6 bases). The CDR3 loop spans 14 amino acids. Trimming pared 6 bases from V and 0 bases from J, leaving 11 bases between. The germline gives CDR1 SQVTM, CDR2 ANQGSEA. The CDR3 bases are TGCAGCGTGGCTTGGACAGCAACTAATGAAAAACTGTTTTTT. Its translation: CSVAWTATNEKLFF. Full variable domain (remainder filled in from reference TRBV29-1 and TRBJ1-4): SAVISQKPSRDICQRGTSLTIQCQVDSQVTMMFWYRQQPGQSLTLIATANQGSEATYESGFVIDKFPISRPNLTFSTLTVSNMSPEDSSIYLCSVAWTATNEKLFFGSGTQLSVL.

The chain combines TRBV24-1 with TRBJ2-2; 15 nucleotides match TRBD2. CDR1 and CDR2 (germline): KGHDR, SFDVKD. V was pared by 6 bases and J by 3 bases, with 10 bases of the junction left unmatched. The CDR3 is 19 residues long. The CDR3 sequence: CATSLPGLAGGIDTGELFF. The CDR3 DNA follows: TGTGCCACCAGTTTACCGGGACTAGCGGGAGGAATCGACACCGGGGAGCTGTTTTTT.

V usage is TRBV12-3 or TRBV12-4 and J usage is TRBJ1-2; possibly TRBD1 for D (5 bases). Trimming removed 4 bases from V and 3 bases from J, with 6 bases in between. The CDR3 contains 12 residues. CDR3 protein: CASSSGYYGYTF. The CDR3 DNA follows: TGTGCCAGCAGTTCAGGGTACTATGGCTACACCTTC.

The V gene is TRBV15, the J gene TRBJ1-2; 8 nucleotides line up with TRBD1. The CDR3 has 14 amino acids. Germline loops: CDR1 LNHNV, CDR2 YYDKDF (reference sequence). With V trimmed by 1 base and J by 7 bases, 5 bases remained unmatched. In nucleotides, the CDR3 is TGTGCCACCAGCAGAGGTGGACAGGGTACTGGCTACACCTTC. Translated, it gives CATSRGGQGTGYTF.